This T cell receptor (beta chain) was obtained from a study of T cell responses to AZD1222 COVID-19 vaccine. There are 14 residues in the CDR3. The V gene's germline CDR1 is SNHLY and CDR2 FYNNEI. Trimming left V 7 bases short and J 3 bases short, with 13 bases between. TCRdb's copy holds only in-frame clones and misses some; the assay was immunoSEQ multiplex PCR. Among about 110,000 clones, about 88% were seen once, and the ten largest hold around a sixth. Sequencing was performed on peripheral blood, taken on day 0 of AZD1222 vaccination. The clonotype comes from an adult in good health. J is TRBJ1-5 and V is TRBV2, with D uncertain. CDR3 sequence: CASTEDLINQPQHF. In nucleotides, the CDR3 is TGTGCCAGCACCGAAGACCTAATCAATCAGCCCCAGCATTTT.